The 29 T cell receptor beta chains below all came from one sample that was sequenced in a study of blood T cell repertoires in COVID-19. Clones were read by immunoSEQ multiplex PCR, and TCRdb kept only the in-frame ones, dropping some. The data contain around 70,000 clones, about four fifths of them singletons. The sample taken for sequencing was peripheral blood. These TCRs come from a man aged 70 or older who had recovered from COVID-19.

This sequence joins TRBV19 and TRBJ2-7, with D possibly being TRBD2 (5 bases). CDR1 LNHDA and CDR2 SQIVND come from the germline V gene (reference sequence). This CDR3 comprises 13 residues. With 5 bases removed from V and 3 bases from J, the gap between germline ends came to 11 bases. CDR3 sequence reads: CASSSGEFYEQYF. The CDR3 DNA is TGTGCCAGTAGTTCCGGGGAGTTCTACGAGCAGTACTTC.

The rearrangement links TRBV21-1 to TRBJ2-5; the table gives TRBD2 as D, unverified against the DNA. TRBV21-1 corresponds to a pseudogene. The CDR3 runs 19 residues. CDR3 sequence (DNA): TGTGCCAGCAGCAAAGGGGCCAGCGGGCCCCGCTACTATCAAGAGACCCAGTACTTC. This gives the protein CASSKGASGPRYYQETQYF.

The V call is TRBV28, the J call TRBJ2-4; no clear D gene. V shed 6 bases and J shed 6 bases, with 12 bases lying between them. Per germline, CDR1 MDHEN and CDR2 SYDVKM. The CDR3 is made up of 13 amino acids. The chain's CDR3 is CASRKTYGNIQYF. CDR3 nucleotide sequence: TGTGCCAGCAGAAAAACTTATGGAAACATTCAGTACTTC.

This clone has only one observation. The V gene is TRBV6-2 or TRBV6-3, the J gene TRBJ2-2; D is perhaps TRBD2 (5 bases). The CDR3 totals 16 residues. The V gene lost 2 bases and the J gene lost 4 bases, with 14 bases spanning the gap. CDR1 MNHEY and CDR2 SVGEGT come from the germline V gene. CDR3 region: CASSYPRAAGTGELFF. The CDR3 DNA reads TGTGCCAGCAGTTACCCGAGGGCGGCGGGCACCGGGGAGCTGTTTTTT.

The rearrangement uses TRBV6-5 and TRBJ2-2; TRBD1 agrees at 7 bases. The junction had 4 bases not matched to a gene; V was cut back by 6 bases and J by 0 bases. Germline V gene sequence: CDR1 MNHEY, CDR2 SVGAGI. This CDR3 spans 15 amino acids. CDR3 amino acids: CASRGTVSNTGELFF. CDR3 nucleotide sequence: TGTGCCAGCAGGGGGACAGTTTCGAACACCGGGGAGCTGTTTTTT.

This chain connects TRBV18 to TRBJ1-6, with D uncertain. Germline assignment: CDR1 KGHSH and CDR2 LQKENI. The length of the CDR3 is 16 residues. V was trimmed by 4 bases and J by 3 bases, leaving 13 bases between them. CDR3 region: CASSLGVPSYNSPLHF. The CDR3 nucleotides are TGTGCCAGCTCACTAGGAGTTCCGAGCTATAATTCACCCCTCCACTTT.

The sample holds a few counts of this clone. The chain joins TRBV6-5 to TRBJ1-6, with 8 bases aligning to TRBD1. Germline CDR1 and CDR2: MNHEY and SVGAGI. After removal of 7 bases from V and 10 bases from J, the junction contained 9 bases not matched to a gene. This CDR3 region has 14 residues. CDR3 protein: CASNRQGKGSPLHF. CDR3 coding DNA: TGTGCCAGCAACAGACAGGGGAAAGGGTCACCCCTCCACTTT.

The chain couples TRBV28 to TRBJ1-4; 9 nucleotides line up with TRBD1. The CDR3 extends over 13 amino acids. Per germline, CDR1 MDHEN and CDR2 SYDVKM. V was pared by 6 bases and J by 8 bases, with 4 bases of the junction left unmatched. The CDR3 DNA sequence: TGTGCCAGCAGGGGACAGGGAGGGGAAAAACTGTTTTTT. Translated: CASRGQGGEKLFF.

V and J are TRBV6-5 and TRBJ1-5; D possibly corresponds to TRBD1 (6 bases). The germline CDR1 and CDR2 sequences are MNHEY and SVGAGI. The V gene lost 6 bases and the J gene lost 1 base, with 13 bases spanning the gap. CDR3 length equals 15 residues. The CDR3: CASRARGPSNQPQHF. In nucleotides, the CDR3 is TGTGCCAGCAGGGCCAGGGGTCCCAGCAATCAGCCCCAGCATTTT.

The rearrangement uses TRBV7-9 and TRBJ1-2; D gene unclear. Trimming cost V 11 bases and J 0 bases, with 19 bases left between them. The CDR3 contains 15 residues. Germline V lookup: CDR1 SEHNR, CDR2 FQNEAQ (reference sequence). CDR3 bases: TGTGCCGGGCTTTCCCCTGGCGAAGCTAACTATGGCTACACCTTC. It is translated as CAGLSPGEANYGYTF. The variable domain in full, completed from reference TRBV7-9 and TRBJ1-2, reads DTGVSQNPRHKITKRGQNVTFRCDPISEHNRLYWYRQTLGQGPEFLTYFQNEAQLEKSRLLSDRFSAERPKGSFSTLEIQRTEQGDSAMYLCAGLSPGEANYGYTFGSGTRLTVV.

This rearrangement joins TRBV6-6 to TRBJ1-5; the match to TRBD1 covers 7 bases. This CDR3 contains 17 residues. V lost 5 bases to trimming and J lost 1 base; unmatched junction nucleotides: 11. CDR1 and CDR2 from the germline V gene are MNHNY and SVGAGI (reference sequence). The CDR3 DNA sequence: TGTGCCAGCAGTCAGACCCAGACAGGGTTCAGCAATCAGCCCCAGCATTTT. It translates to CASSQTQTGFSNQPQHF.

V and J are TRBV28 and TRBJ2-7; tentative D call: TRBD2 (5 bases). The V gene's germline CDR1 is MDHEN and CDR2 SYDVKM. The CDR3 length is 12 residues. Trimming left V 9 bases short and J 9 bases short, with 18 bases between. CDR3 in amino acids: CASRGLVGRQYF. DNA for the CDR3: TGTGCCAGTCGCGGACTTGTAGGAAGGCAGTACTTC. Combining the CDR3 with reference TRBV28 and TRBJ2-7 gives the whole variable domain DVKVTQSSRYLVKRTGEKVFLECVQDMDHENMFWYRQDPGLGLRLIYFSYDVKMKEKGDIPEGYSVSREKKERFSLILESASTNQTSMYLCASRGLVGRQYFGPGTRLTVT.

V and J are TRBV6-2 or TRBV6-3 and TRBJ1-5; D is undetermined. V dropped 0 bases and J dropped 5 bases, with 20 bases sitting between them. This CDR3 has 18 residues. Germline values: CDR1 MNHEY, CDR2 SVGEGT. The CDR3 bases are TGTGCCAGCAGTTACTCGGATCCGTGGGCGGGAGGAGATCAGCCCCAGCATTTT. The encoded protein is CASSYSDPWAGGDQPQHF.

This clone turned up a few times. This CDR3 reads CASSPRLAVNNEQFF. The CDR3 region has the DNA TGTGCCAGCAGCCCGAGACTAGCGGTTAACAATGAGCAGTTCTTC. The V call is TRBV11-2, the J call TRBJ2-1; 9 bases align to TRBD2. This CDR3 region has 15 residues. V lost 5 bases and J lost 5; bases outside the gene matches: 7. Germline CDR1 SGHAT, CDR2 FQNNGV.

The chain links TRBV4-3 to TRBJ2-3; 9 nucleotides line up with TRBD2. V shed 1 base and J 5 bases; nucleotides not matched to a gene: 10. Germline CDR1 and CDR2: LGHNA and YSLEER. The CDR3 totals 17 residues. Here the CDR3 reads CASSQVMAGGPGDTQYF. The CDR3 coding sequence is TGCGCCAGCAGCCAAGTGATGGCGGGGGGGCCGGGAGATACGCAGTATTTT.

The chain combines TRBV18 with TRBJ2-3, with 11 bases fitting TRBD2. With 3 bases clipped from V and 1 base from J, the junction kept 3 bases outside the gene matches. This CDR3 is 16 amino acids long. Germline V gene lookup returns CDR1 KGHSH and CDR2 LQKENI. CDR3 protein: CASSPTSGTGTDTQYF. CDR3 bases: TGTGCCAGCTCACCGACTAGCGGGACAGGCACAGATACGCAGTATTTT.

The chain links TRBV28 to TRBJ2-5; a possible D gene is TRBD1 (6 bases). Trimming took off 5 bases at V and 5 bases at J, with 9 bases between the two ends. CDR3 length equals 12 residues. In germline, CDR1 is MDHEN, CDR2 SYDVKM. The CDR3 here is CASSQGIETQYF. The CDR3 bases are TGTGCCAGCAGTCAGGGGATTGAGACCCAGTACTTC.

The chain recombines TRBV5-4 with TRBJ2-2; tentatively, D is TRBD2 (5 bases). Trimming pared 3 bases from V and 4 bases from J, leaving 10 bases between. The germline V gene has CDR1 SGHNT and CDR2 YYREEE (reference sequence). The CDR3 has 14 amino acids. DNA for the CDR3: TGTGCCAGCAGCTCTGGACTCAGCACCGGGGAGCTGTTTTTT. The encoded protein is CASSSGLSTGELFF.

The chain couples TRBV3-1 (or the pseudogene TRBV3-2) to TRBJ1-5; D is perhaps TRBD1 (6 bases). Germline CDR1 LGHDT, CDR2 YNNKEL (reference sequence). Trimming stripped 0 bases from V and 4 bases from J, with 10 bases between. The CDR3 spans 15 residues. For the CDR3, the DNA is TGTGCCAGCAGCCAAGATCACAGGGTAAATCAGCCCCAGCATTTT. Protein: CASSQDHRVNQPQHF.

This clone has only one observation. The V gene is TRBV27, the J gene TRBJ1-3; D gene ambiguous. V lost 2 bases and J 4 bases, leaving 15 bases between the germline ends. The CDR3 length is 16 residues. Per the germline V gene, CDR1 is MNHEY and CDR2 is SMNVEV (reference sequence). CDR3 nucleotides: TGTGCCAGCAGTTTACTGACACCGACCTCCGGAAACACCATATATTTT. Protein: CASSLLTPTSGNTIYF.

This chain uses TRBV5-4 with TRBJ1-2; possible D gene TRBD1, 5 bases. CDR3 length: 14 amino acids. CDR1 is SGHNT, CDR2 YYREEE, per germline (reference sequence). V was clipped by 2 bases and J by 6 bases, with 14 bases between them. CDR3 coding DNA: TGTGCCAGCAGCTTCGTCAGGGAAAAGGATGGCTACACCTTC. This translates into CASSFVREKDGYTF.

The CDR3: CASSRGQHQETQYF. The CDR3 DNA is TGTGCCAGTAGTAGGGGACAGCACCAAGAGACCCAGTACTTC. The J gene is TRBJ2-5, the V gene TRBV19; TRBD1 matches at 7 bases. Germline assignment: CDR1 LNHDA and CDR2 SQIVND (reference sequence). Trimming cost V 4 bases and J 0 bases; bases outside gene matches: 2. This CDR3 is built from 14 residues.

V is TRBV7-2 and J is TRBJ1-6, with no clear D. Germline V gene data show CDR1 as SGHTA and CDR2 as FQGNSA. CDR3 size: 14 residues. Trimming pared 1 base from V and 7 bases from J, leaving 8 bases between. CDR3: CASSLVSLNSPLHF. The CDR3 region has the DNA TGTGCCAGCAGCTTAGTCTCGTTGAATTCACCCCTCCACTTT.

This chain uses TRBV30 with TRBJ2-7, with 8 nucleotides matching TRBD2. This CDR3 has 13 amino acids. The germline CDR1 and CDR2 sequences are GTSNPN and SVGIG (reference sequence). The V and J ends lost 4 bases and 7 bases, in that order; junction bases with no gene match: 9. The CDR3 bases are TGTGCCTGGAAACGGCTAGCGGGCGGGGAGCAGTACTTC. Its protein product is CAWKRLAGGEQYF. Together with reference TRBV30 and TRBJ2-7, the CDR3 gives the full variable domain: SQTIHQWPATLVQPVGSPLSLECTVEGTSNPNLYWYRQAAGRGLQLLFYSVGIGQISSEVPQNLSASRPQDRQFILSSKKLLLSDSGFYLCAWKRLAGGEQYFGPGTRLTVT.

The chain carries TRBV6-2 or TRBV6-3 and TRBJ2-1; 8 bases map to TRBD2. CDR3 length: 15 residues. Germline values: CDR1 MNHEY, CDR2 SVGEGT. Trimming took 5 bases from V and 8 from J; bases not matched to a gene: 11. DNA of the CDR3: TGTGCCAGCAGTCAAAGCGGGAGCGGTATTGATGAGCAGTTCTTC. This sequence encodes CASSQSGSGIDEQFF.

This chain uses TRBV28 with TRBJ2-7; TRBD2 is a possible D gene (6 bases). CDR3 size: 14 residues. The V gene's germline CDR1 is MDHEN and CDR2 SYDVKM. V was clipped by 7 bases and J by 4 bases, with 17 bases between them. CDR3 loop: CASTRGGEGYEQYF. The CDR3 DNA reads TGTGCCAGCACCCGAGGAGGGGAAGGGTACGAGCAGTACTTC.

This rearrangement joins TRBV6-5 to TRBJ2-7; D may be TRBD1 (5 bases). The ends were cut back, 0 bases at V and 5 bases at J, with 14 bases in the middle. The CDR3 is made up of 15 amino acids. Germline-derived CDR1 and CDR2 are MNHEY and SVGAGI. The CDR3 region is CASSYSIYRNDEQYF. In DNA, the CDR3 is TGTGCCAGCAGTTACTCGATTTACAGGAATGACGAGCAGTACTTC.

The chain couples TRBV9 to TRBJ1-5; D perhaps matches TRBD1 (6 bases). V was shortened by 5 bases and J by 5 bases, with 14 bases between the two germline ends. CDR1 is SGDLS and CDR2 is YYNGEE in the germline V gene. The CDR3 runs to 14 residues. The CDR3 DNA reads TGTGCCAGCAGTGGGGGAGAGGGGGATCAGCCCCAGCATTTT. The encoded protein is CASSGGEGDQPQHF.

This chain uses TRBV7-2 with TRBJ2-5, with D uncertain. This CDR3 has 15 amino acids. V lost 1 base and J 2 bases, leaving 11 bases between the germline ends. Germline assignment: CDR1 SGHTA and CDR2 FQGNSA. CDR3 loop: CASSLVAGPQETQYF. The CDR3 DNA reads TGTGCCAGCAGCTTAGTGGCAGGCCCTCAAGAGACCCAGTACTTC. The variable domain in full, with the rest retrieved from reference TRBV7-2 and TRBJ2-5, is GAGVSQSPSNKVTEKGKDVELRCDPISGHTALYWYRQSLGQGLEFLIYFQGNSAPDKSGLPSDRFSAERTGGSVSTLTIQRTQQEDSAVYLCASSLVAGPQETQYFGPGTRLLVL.